Listed here are 14 T cell receptor beta chains from one sample, sequenced in a study of T cell responses to AZD1222 COVID-19 vaccine. Profiling relied on immunoSEQ multiplex PCR, and the TCRdb table lists in-frame clones only, not all of them. There are over 130,000 clones in the sample; roughly 92% occur only once, and 3% to 4.5% lies in the top ten. The sample here was peripheral blood, taken 28 days after the second AZD1222 dose. All receptors come from an adult who received the AZD1222 COVID-19 vaccine.

This chain links TRBV12-3 or TRBV12-4 with TRBJ1-1; D unresolved. The CDR3 covers 10 residues. V lost 6 bases and J lost 11, with 10 bases in between. CDR3 nucleotides: TGTGCCAGCAGACCTTATGGGGCTTTCTTT. Encoded protein: CASRPYGAFF.

The chain is built from TRBV10-3 and TRBJ1-6, with D possibly being TRBD1 (5 bases). Trimming pared 4 bases from V and 7 bases from J, leaving 8 bases between. The germline CDR1 and CDR2 sequences are ENHRY and SYGVKD. CDR3 length: 13 amino acids. CDR3 protein: CAISAGQNSPLHF. CDR3 bases: TGTGCCATCAGTGCGGGGCAGAATTCACCCCTCCACTTT.

The chain links TRBV7-9 to TRBJ1-2; 8 positions match TRBD1. The J segment lost 8 bases and the V segment lost 2 bases, leaving 7 bases of the junction unmatched. CDR1 is SEHNR, CDR2 FQNEAQ, per germline (reference sequence). The CDR3 has 14 residues. The CDR3 reads CASSLSRGLEGYTF. The CDR3 bases are TGTGCCAGCAGCTTAAGCAGGGGGCTCGAGGGCTACACCTTC.

The chain combines TRBV9 with TRBJ2-1; D gene unclear. V lost 0 bases, J lost 7 bases, and 14 bases lay in between. This CDR3 region has 15 residues. Germline V gene data show CDR1 as SGDLS and CDR2 as YYNGEE. The CDR3 DNA reads TGTGCCAGCAGCGTAGAAGTGACACTTTCTAATGAGCAGTTCTTC. Amino acid sequence: CASSVEVTLSNEQFF.

This clone was detected once. V and J are TRBV5-1 and TRBJ1-1; perhaps TRBD1 as D (5 bases). Germline CDR1 reads SGHRS; CDR2 reads YFSETQ. V was pared by 5 bases and J by 1 base, with 15 bases between. The CDR3 consists of 15 residues. The CDR3 loop is CASRLGWQGNTEAFF. The CDR3 DNA is TGCGCCAGCAGGCTTGGGTGGCAGGGGAACACTGAAGCTTTCTTT.

This sequence joins TRBV28 and TRBJ2-1; TRBD2 matches 10 bases. Trimming at V came to 6 bases and at J to 3 bases, leaving 17 bases not matched to a gene. Per germline, CDR1 MDHEN and CDR2 SYDVKM. This CDR3 comprises 19 residues. This CDR3 reads CASRPAGTLSGRVYNEQFF. In DNA form, the CDR3 reads TGTGCCAGCAGGCCCGCAGGTACCCTGAGCGGGAGGGTCTACAATGAGCAGTTCTTC.

The rearrangement uses TRBV5-5 and TRBJ2-2; D remains ambiguous. Trimming took off 2 bases at V and 5 bases at J, with 13 bases between the two ends. The CDR3 extends over 15 amino acids. CDR1 is SGHKS and CDR2 is YYEKEE in the germline V gene (reference sequence). CDR3 region: CASSFKTPQTGELFF. In DNA form, the CDR3 reads TGTGCCAGCAGCTTTAAGACACCGCAAACCGGGGAGCTGTTTTTT. Looking up the rest from reference TRBV5-5 and TRBJ2-2 gives the full variable domain: DAGVTQSPTHLIKTRGQQVTLRCSPISGHKSVSWYQQVLGQGPQFIFQYYEKEERGRGNFPDRFSARQFPNYSSELNVNALLLGDSALYLCASSFKTPQTGELFFGEGSRLTVL.

The rearrangement links TRBV7-2 to TRBJ1-3; no clear D. CDR1 is SGHTA, CDR2 FQGNSA, per germline. Trimming removed 1 base from V and 0 bases from J, with 10 bases in between. The CDR3 runs 16 residues. In nucleotides, the CDR3 is TGTGCCAGCAGCTTAGTTAGGGTTATCTCTGGAAACACCATATATTTT. Translating it yields CASSLVRVISGNTIYF.

The chain combines TRBV4-1 with TRBJ1-4; D unresolved. The germline V and J ends were trimmed by 6 bases and 8 bases, with 19 bases remaining between them. This CDR3 has 15 residues. Per the germline V gene, CDR1 is MGHRA and CDR2 is YSYEKL. CDR3 loop: CASRTAKGVEEKLFF. CDR3 nucleotide sequence: TGCGCCAGCAGAACCGCAAAGGGTGTAGAGGAAAAACTGTTTTTT.

This clone was counted once. The chain has TRBV28 and TRBJ1-2; D remains unclear. The CDR3 totals 14 residues. V lost 1 base and J lost 1, with 7 bases in between. Germline V gene data show CDR1 as MDHEN and CDR2 as SYDVKM. The CDR3 loop reads CASSLSLINYGYTF. CDR3 sequence (DNA): TGTGCCAGCAGTTTATCATTGATTAACTATGGCTACACCTTC.

The V call is TRBV9, the J call TRBJ2-1; 7 bases line up with TRBD1. Trimming cost V 2 bases and J 4 bases; bases outside gene matches: 9. The CDR3 sequence is 16 residues long. The germline CDR1 and CDR2 sequences are SGDLS and YYNGEE. For the CDR3, the DNA is TGTGCCAGCAGCGTGTACGACAGGGATTCGTACAATGAGCAGTTCTTC. It translates to CASSVYDRDSYNEQFF. Looking up the rest from reference TRBV9 and TRBJ2-1 gives the full variable domain: DSGVTQTPKHLITATGQRVTLRCSPRSGDLSVYWYQQSLDQGLQFLIQYYNGEERAKGNILERFSAQQFPDLHSELNLSSLELGDSALYFCASSVYDRDSYNEQFFGPGTRLTVL.

The chain recombines TRBV28 with TRBJ1-4; maybe TRBD1 (5 bases). Trimming took 5 bases from V and 6 from J, leaving 16 bases between them. The CDR3 sequence is 15 residues long. Germline V CDR1 and CDR2: MDHEN, SYDVKM. The CDR3 here is CASSQWGQGDEKLFF. CDR3 DNA sequence: TGTGCCAGCAGTCAGTGGGGCCAGGGAGATGAAAAACTGTTTTTT.

The chain uses TRBV19 and TRBJ1-1; weak D call: TRBD1 (6 bases). V lost 5 bases to trimming and J lost 2 bases, with 15 bases between them. The CDR3 spans 15 residues. CDR1 is LNHDA and CDR2 is SQIVND in the germline V gene (reference sequence). CDR3 amino acids: CASSLPGQINTEAFF. The CDR3, as DNA: TGTGCCAGTAGTCTCCCGGGACAAATAAACACTGAAGCTTTCTTT.

The CDR3, as DNA: TGTGCCAGCAGTTTGCGACGGCCCACAGATACGCAGTATTTT. Protein product: CASSLRRPTDTQYF. The chain links TRBV27 to TRBJ2-3; D remains unclear. Germline V gene sequence: CDR1 MNHEY, CDR2 SMNVEV (reference sequence). The length of the CDR3 is 14 residues. Trimming shortened V by 3 bases and J by 2 bases, and 9 bases separated the two germline ends.